The T cell receptor beta chain described here comes from a study of blood T cell repertoires in COVID-19. Per the germline V gene, CDR1 is MDHEN and CDR2 is SYDVKM. The CDR3 runs 13 residues. The V end lost 6 bases, the J end lost 9 bases, and 15 bases lay between the germline ends. Assay used: immunoSEQ multiplex PCR; TCRdb lists only in-frame clones, some missing. There are about 160,000 clones in the sample; more than 65% occur only once, and around 5.3% lies in the top ten. J is TRBJ2-1 and V is TRBV28; D not resolved. Sequenced: PBMCs or T cells enriched from blood (not recorded which). The sequence was collected from a woman aged 40 to 50 with acute COVID-19. Written as DNA, the CDR3 is TGTGCCAGCAGCCCTTCCACACCACCTGAGCAGTTCTTC. Translated: CASSPSTPPEQFF.